These 14 T cell receptor beta chains came from one sample sequenced in a study of PD-1 blockade in mismatch repair-deficient tumors. TCRdb's table, derived via immunoSEQ multiplex PCR, lists solely in-frame clones and lacks some. The sample holds tens of thousands of clones; approximately 84% are singletons and the top ten take approximately 17%. Material: peripheral blood, obtained 2 weeks after starting pembrolizumab. All receptors come from an adult with mismatch repair-deficient cancer.

The J gene is TRBJ1-1, the V gene TRBV19; D is uncertain. V dropped 7 bases and J dropped 2 bases, with 11 bases sitting between them. This CDR3 region has 13 residues. Germline CDR1 reads LNHDA; CDR2 reads SQIVND (reference sequence). The CDR3 nucleotides read TGTGCCAGTAAGAACAGTTTAAACACTGAAGCTTTCTTT. It translates to CASKNSLNTEAFF.

CDR3 bases: TGTGCCAGCAGCTTAACTAGCGGGAGCTATGAGCAGTTCTTC. It yields the protein CASSLTSGSYEQFF. The rearrangement links TRBV7-3 to TRBJ2-1; 9 bases map to TRBD2. CDR1 and CDR2 (germline): SGHTA, FQGTGA. J lost 8 bases, V lost 0 bases, and 2 bases had no gene match. The CDR3 spans 14 residues.

The J gene is TRBJ2-5, the V gene TRBV10-2; 14 bases line up with TRBD2. V lost 4 bases, J lost 5 bases, and 6 bases stayed unmatched. CDR1 WSHSY and CDR2 SAAADI come from the germline V gene. The CDR3 has 16 amino acids. For the CDR3, the DNA is TGCGCCAGCAGTGGACTAGCGGGAGGGTCGTGGGAGACCCAGTACTTC. It codes for CASSGLAGGSWETQYF.

J is TRBJ2-7 and V is TRBV4-3; 10 bases are a match to TRBD1. The CDR3 length is 16 residues. Germline values: CDR1 LGHNA, CDR2 YSLEER. Losses at the gene ends were 4 bases for V and 4 bases for J; bases not matched to a gene: 10. In DNA form, the CDR3 reads TGCGCCAGCAGCCTAGAACCCGACAGGGGGCCTTACGAGCAGTACTTC. Amino acid sequence: CASSLEPDRGPYEQYF.

The chain employs TRBV18 and TRBJ1-5; a weak D match, TRBD1 (5 bases). The length of the CDR3 is 14 residues. V lost 0 bases and J lost 3, with 6 bases in between. Germline V gene sequence: CDR1 KGHSH, CDR2 LQKENI. As DNA, the CDR3 is TGTGCCAGCTCACCACCCGGGGCCAATCAGCCCCAGCATTTT. Its protein product is CASSPPGANQPQHF.

The J gene is TRBJ1-1, the V gene TRBV28, with 9 bases aligning to TRBD1. Germline loops: CDR1 MDHEN, CDR2 SYDVKM. The CDR3 loop spans 14 amino acids. Trimming cost V 6 bases and J 7 bases; bases outside gene matches: 9. CDR3 in DNA: TGTGCCAGCAGCCCGGGACAGGGCCGGGGTGAAGCTTTCTTT. It is translated as CASSPGQGRGEAFF.

CDR3 coding DNA: TGTGCCAGCAGTGATCCTAGCGGGACCTCTAGCACAGATACGCAGTATTTT. Its protein product is CASSDPSGTSSTDTQYF. The chain uses TRBV6-4 and TRBJ2-3; 9 bases match TRBD2. CDR1 is MRHNA, CDR2 SNTAGT, per germline. The ends lost 3 bases at V and 0 bases at J; junction bases unmatched: 7. This CDR3 contains 17 residues.

This clone appeared once. An end of the junction does not agree with germline; a read error may underlie this. The CDR3 sequence is CATRGVKKNLFF. DNA of the CDR3: TGTGCCACTCGGGGCGTAAAGAAAAACCTGTTTTTT. This chain links TRBV6-6 with TRBJ1-4; possibly TRBD1 for D (5 bases). The germline gives CDR1 MNHNY, CDR2 SVGAGI (reference sequence). CDR3 length: 12 amino acids.

This clone was seen more than once but under ten times. This sequence joins TRBV27 and TRBJ1-5, with D uncertain. The CDR3 covers 15 residues. Germline loops: CDR1 MNHEY, CDR2 SMNVEV (reference sequence). The ends were cut back, 5 bases at V and 1 base at J, with 12 bases in the middle. CDR3 DNA: TGTGCCAGCAGTCCCAAGTCCTTCAGCAATCAGCCCCAGCATTTT. It codes for CASSPKSFSNQPQHF.

This clone was seen more than once but under ten times. The chain couples TRBV7-2 to TRBJ1-5; D ambiguous. Trimming removed 5 bases at V and 3 bases at J, with 5 bases between. This CDR3 has 12 amino acids. In germline, CDR1 is SGHTA, CDR2 FQGNSA. The CDR3 sequence: CASSQYNQPQHF. The DNA for the CDR3 is TGTGCCAGCAGCCAGTACAATCAGCCCCAGCATTTT.

The CDR3 nucleotides are TGTGCCAGCAGTGTGACAGGGTGGGAGACCCAGTACTTC. It specifies CASSVTGWETQYF. This chain links TRBV27 with TRBJ2-5; 7 bases line up with TRBD1. Germline V gene lookup returns CDR1 MNHEY and CDR2 SMNVEV (reference sequence). V gave up 5 bases and J gave up 5 bases; unmatched junction bases: 5. The CDR3 is made up of 13 amino acids.

This chain links TRBV18 with TRBJ2-1, with a possible D match to TRBD2 (6 bases). Germline-derived CDR1 and CDR2 are KGHSH and LQKENI. CDR3 length equals 14 residues. Trimming shortened V by 0 bases and J by 8 bases, and 11 bases separated the two germline ends. The CDR3 coding sequence is TGTGCCAGCTCACCACCGGGGGGAGGCGATGAGCAGTTCTTC. Protein: CASSPPGGGDEQFF.

This clone was detected only a few times. The rearrangement joins TRBV7-8 to TRBJ2-3; 8 positions agree with TRBD1. The V gene end was trimmed by 1 base and the J gene end by 1 base; junction bases not matched to a gene: 1. This CDR3 has 15 amino acids. Germline V gives CDR1 SGHVS, CDR2 FQNEAQ. The CDR3 bases are TGTGCCAGCAGCTTAGAGGGACAGGGCACAGATACGCAGTATTTT. As protein: CASSLEGQGTDTQYF.

The chain has TRBV28 and TRBJ2-6; 8 bases are shared with TRBD1. The CDR3 has 18 residues. V lost 5 bases to trimming and J lost 0 bases; unmatched junction nucleotides: 9. Germline lookup yields CDR1 MDHEN and CDR2 SYDVKM. CDR3: CASSPTGVLNSGANVLTF. For the CDR3, the DNA is TGTGCCAGCAGTCCGACAGGGGTTCTAAACTCTGGGGCCAACGTCCTGACTTTC.